The 11 T cell receptor beta chains below come from one sample, sequenced in a study of T cells after posttransplantation cyclophosphamide. Data came from immunoSEQ multiplex PCR; TCRdb stores just in-frame clones and leaves some out. The table lists just over 65,000 clones, 93% of them singletons. Sequenced: PBMCs. The source is a woman in her 30s in good health and a related stem cell transplant donor.

The rearrangement links TRBV19 to TRBJ2-7; D ambiguous. Germline-derived CDR1 and CDR2 are LNHDA and SQIVND (reference sequence). The CDR3 length is 13 residues. The germline V and J ends were trimmed by 2 bases and 7 bases, with 12 bases remaining between them. This CDR3 reads CASSIIRQREQYF. CDR3 nucleotides: TGTGCCAGTAGTATAATCCGGCAAAGGGAGCAGTACTTC.

This clone was seen only once. V usage is TRBV2 and J usage is TRBJ2-5, with 10 bases matching TRBD2. Germline CDR1 is SNHLY and CDR2 is FYNNEI. V lost 9 bases to trimming and J lost 5 bases; unmatched junction nucleotides: 9. The CDR3 runs 14 residues. For the CDR3, the DNA is TGTGCCAGTAACAGCGGGGGGGCCCTGGAGACCCAGTACTTC. This sequence encodes CASNSGGALETQYF.

This sequence joins TRBV6-5 and TRBJ1-4; D unclear. Between the trimmed V and J ends, which lost 6 bases and 8 bases, there was a span of 16 bases. Looked up from germline, CDR1 is MNHEY and CDR2 is SVGAGI. The CDR3 sequence is 14 residues long. Written as DNA, the CDR3 is TGTGCCAGCAGCGATATGTCCGGGCCCGAAAAACTGTTTTTT. Translation gives CASSDMSGPEKLFF.

The chain is built from TRBV15 and TRBJ2-7, with 8 bases matching TRBD1. Germline V CDR1 and CDR2: LNHNV, YYDKDF (reference sequence). With V trimmed by 4 bases and J by 0 bases, 8 bases remained unmatched. CDR3 size: 16 residues. The CDR3, as DNA: TGTGCCACCAGCATCTCGGGACAGGAAAGCTCCTACGAGCAGTACTTC. Translating it yields CATSISGQESSYEQYF.

This chain joins TRBV27 and TRBJ1-1; TRBD1 matches 8 bases. V gave up 2 bases and J gave up 11 bases; unmatched junction bases: 4. Germline V gives CDR1 MNHEY, CDR2 SMNVEV (reference sequence). The CDR3 is 12 amino acids. The CDR3 region has the DNA TGTGCCAGCAGTTTAGGGACAGGCGCCGCTTTCTTT. This sequence encodes CASSLGTGAAFF.

The J gene is TRBJ1-1, the V gene TRBV5-1, with D perhaps matching TRBD1 (5 bases). Trimming cost V 2 bases and J 4 bases, with 12 bases left between them. Germline-derived CDR1 and CDR2 are SGHRS and YFSETQ. CDR3 length: 14 residues. CDR3 DNA sequence: TGCGCCAGCAGCTTCGGGGGGACTGGCACTGAAGCTTTCTTT. Translated: CASSFGGTGTEAFF.

The rearrangement joins TRBV18 to TRBJ2-7, with 7 bases fitting TRBD1. There are 14 residues in the CDR3. Germline V gene lookup returns CDR1 KGHSH and CDR2 LQKENI. The V gene end was trimmed by 1 base and the J gene end by 3 bases; junction bases not matched to a gene: 3. The CDR3 coding sequence is TGTGCCAGCTCACCACGGGACAGCGGCTACGAGCAGTACTTC. This gives the protein CASSPRDSGYEQYF.

This chain uses TRBV29-1 with TRBJ2-5; D might be TRBD1 or TRBD2, each matching 5 bases. Germline V gene lookup returns CDR1 SQVTM and CDR2 ANQGSEA. The CDR3 runs 13 residues. V was pared by 5 bases and J by 5 bases, with 15 bases between. The CDR3 region is CSVRRDGTETQYF. CDR3 in DNA: TGCAGCGTTCGCCGGGACGGCACGGAGACCCAGTACTTC.

This clone has a single count. V gene TRBV5-1 combines with J gene TRBJ1-1, with D unclear. Trimming removed 4 bases from V and 8 bases from J, with 12 bases in between. CDR3 length equals 12 residues. CDR1 and CDR2 (germline): SGHRS, YFSETQ. The CDR3 here is CASSADQLEAFF. CDR3 nucleotide sequence: TGCGCCAGCAGCGCAGACCAATTGGAAGCTTTCTTT. The whole variable domain, filled in from reference TRBV5-1 and TRBJ1-1, reads KAGVTQTPRYLIKTRGQQVTLSCSPISGHRSVSWYQQTPGQGLQFLFEYFSETQRNKGNFPGRFSGRQFSNSRSEMNVSTLELGDSALYLCASSADQLEAFFGQGTRLTVV.

This chain uses TRBV5-4 with TRBJ1-5; D remains unclear. This CDR3 region has 14 residues. V was pared by 4 bases and J by 2 bases, with 10 bases between. Germline loops: CDR1 SGHNT, CDR2 YYREEE (reference sequence). The CDR3 protein is CASSPGTGNQPQHF. The CDR3 region has the DNA TGTGCCAGCAGCCCAGGTACCGGCAATCAGCCCCAGCATTTT.

The chain couples TRBV5-1 to TRBJ2-3; no clear D gene. Germline V gene lookup returns CDR1 SGHRS and CDR2 YFSETQ. Trimming cost V 0 bases and J 0 bases, with 5 bases left between them. The CDR3 is made up of 14 amino acids. The CDR3 DNA reads TGCGCCAGCAGCTTGGGACTGAGCACAGATACGCAGTATTTT. Translating it yields CASSLGLSTDTQYF. Filled out from reference TRBV5-1 and TRBJ2-3, the complete variable domain reads KAGVTQTPRYLIKTRGQQVTLSCSPISGHRSVSWYQQTPGQGLQFLFEYFSETQRNKGNFPGRFSGRQFSNSRSEMNVSTLELGDSALYLCASSLGLSTDTQYFGPGTRLTVL.